The rows below give T cell receptor beta chains drawn from one sample of a study of blood T cell repertoires in COVID-19. Clones were read by immunoSEQ multiplex PCR, and TCRdb kept only the in-frame ones, dropping some. The sample yields some 100,000 clones, approximately 90% seen once. Material: peripheral blood. The receptor source for this set is a human donor in a cohort sampled during active COVID-19. The CDR3 runs from the conserved cysteine through the conserved F or W. D genes are given only for firm matches. A row's size may be missing; if present it is once, few, many or a size class.

NA | TRBJ2-7 | TRBV5-1 | NA | CASGGTDSYEQYF | TGCGCCAGCGGGGGGACAGACTCCTACGAGCAGTACTTC
few | TRBJ2-1 | TRBV5-4 | TRBD2 | CASSSVVTSGDNEQFF | TGTGCCAGCAGCTCAGTAGTTACTAGCGGGGACAATGAGCAGTTCTTC
NA | TRBJ2-1 | TRBV24-1 | NA | CATSDSRGSGNEQFF | TGTGCCACCAGTGATTCAAGGGGCTCGGGCAATGAGCAGTTCTTC
NA | TRBJ1-1 | TRBV7-9 | NA | CASSLGGPDSLNTEAFF | TGTGCCAGCAGCTTAGGGGGTCCGGACAGCTTGAACACTGAAGCTTTCTTT
once | TRBJ1-1 | TRBV18 | TRBD1 | CASSRGQGNTEAFF | TGTGCCAGCTCTCGTGGACAGGGAAACACTGAAGCTTTCTTT
NA | TRBJ2-1 | TRBV5-5 | TRBD2 | CASSSSASGSIVSNEQFF | TGTGCCAGCAGCTCCTCGGCTAGCGGGAGCATAGTCTCAAATGAGCAGTTCTTC
few | TRBJ1-5 | TRBV27 | NA | CASSLVFSQPQHF | TGTGCCAGCAGTTTAGTCTTCAGTCAGCCCCAGCATTTT
NA | TRBJ2-2 | TRBV6-4 | NA | CASSVSSQGGVGELFF | TGTGCCAGCAGTGTCTCGAGCCAGGGAGGCGTCGGGGAGCTGTTTTTT
few | TRBJ2-2 | TRBV9 | NA | CASSEGAGELFF | TGTGCCAGCAGCGAGGGGGCCGGGGAGCTGTTTTTT
NA | TRBJ1-4 | TRBV25-1 | TRBD1 | CASRRTGGAHEKLFF | TGTGCCAGCAGACGGACAGGGGGTGCCCATGAAAAACTGTTTTTT
NA | TRBJ2-2 | TRBV7-9 | NA | CASSPRTGDPNTGELFF | TGTGCCAGCAGCCCAAGGACGGGGGACCCGAACACCGGGGAGCTGTTTTTT
NA | TRBJ1-6 | TRBV21-1 | NA | CASSSNRGHSYNSPLHF | TGTGCCAGCAGCAGCAACAGGGGGCACTCCTATAATTCACCCCTCCACTTT
NA | TRBJ1-2 | TRBV5-4 | TRBD1 | CASSLDRGPLGGYTF | TGTGCCAGCAGCCTAGACAGGGGCCCACTTGGTGGCTACACCTTC
NA | TRBJ2-7 | TRBV6-2/TRBV6-3 | TRBD2 | CASSYPLAGGPYEQYF | TGTGCCAGCAGTTACCCCCTAGCGGGAGGTCCCTACGAGCAGTACTTC
NA | TRBJ2-1 | TRBV19 | TRBD2 | CASSPGLGGRAWEQFF | TGTGCCAGTAGTCCCGGCCTGGGCGGGAGGGCCTGGGAGCAGTTCTTC
NA | TRBJ2-3 | TRBV5-1 | NA | CASSPQGGRSGDTQYF | TGCGCCAGCAGCCCCCAAGGAGGGAGATCAGGAGATACGCAGTATTTT
NA | TRBJ2-7 | TRBV5-4 | TRBD2 | CASSLRGTRNSYEQYF | TGTGCCAGCAGCTTGAGGGGGACTAGGAATAGCTACGAGCAGTACTTC
NA | TRBJ1-3 | TRBV19 | NA | CASSIGVGRISSGNTIYF | TGTGCCAGTAGTATAGGAGTCGGCAGGATTTCCTCTGGAAACACCATATATTTT
once | TRBJ1-1 | TRBV6-1 | NA | CASSEAEALGTEAFF | TGTGCCAGCAGTGAAGCGGAGGCCCTGGGGACTGAAGCTTTCTTT
NA | TRBJ2-3 | TRBV19 | NA | CATRSVADTQYF | TGTGCCACCCGGTCCGTCGCAGATACGCAGTATTTT
NA | TRBJ2-7 | TRBV5-1 | NA | CATSDRVLTGEQYF | TGCGCCACCAGCGACCGGGTCCTCACCGGAGAGCAGTACTTC
NA | TRBJ2-7 | TRBV5-1 | TRBD2 | CASSLALRGPGLGTYEQYF | TGCGCCAGCAGCCTTGCTCTTAGGGGACCGGGACTAGGTACCTACGAGCAGTACTTC
few | TRBJ2-7 | TRBV4-2 | NA | CASQLAGSDEQYF | TGTGCCTCCCAACTGGCGGGATCAGACGAGCAGTACTTC
NA | TRBJ1-2 | TRBV20-1 | NA | CSARDLGGYTF | TGCAGTGCTAGAGATTTGGGCGGCTACACCTTC
once | TRBJ2-5 | TRBV3-1/TRBV3-2 | NA | CASSQDGTQGGTQYF | TGTGCCAGCAGCCAAGATGGTACGCAGGGGGGGACCCAGTACTTC
NA | TRBJ2-1 | TRBV27 | TRBD1 | CASNHLRPGQGIRNEQFF | TGTGCCAGCAACCACTTAAGACCGGGACAGGGGATAAGGAATGAGCAGTTCTTC
NA | TRBJ2-7 | TRBV7-8 | NA | CASGQGEQYF | TGTGCCAGCGGTCAGGGCGAGCAGTACTTC
NA | TRBJ1-2 | TRBV28 | TRBD1 | CASSTGQGYGYTF | TGTGCCAGCAGTACGGGACAGGGCTATGGCTACACCTTC
NA | TRBJ2-1 | TRBV19 | TRBD1 | CASSIIGQGRNEQFF | TGTGCCAGTAGTATCATCGGACAGGGTAGGAATGAGCAGTTCTTC
once | TRBJ2-7 | TRBV5-4 | NA | CASSLDVSGSYEQYF | TGTGCCAGCAGCTTGGATGTTAGCGGCTCCTACGAGCAGTACTTC
NA | TRBJ1-1 | TRBV7-2 | NA | CASSRLQGTSTEAFF | TGTGCCAGCAGCCGTCTACAGGGAACGTCCACTGAAGCTTTCTTT
NA | TRBJ1-2 | TRBV13 | TRBD1 | CASSARTGLVDYGYTF | TGTGCCAGCAGCGCCAGGACAGGGTTAGTAGACTATGGCTACACCTTC
NA | TRBJ2-2 | TRBV21-1 | NA | CASSNSETSITGELFF | TGTGCCAGCAGCAATAGCGAGACTAGCATAACCGGGGAGCTGTTTTTT
NA | TRBJ2-5 | TRBV11-2 | TRBD2 | CASSLVGGGVLETQYF | TGTGCCAGCAGCTTAGTGGGCGGGGGGGTGCTAGAGACCCAGTACTTC
NA | TRBJ2-7 | TRBV5-4 | NA | CASSLAALPGYEQYF | TGTGCCAGCAGCTTGGCCGCCCTTCCGGGCTACGAGCAGTACTTC
few | TRBJ1-2 | TRBV7-2 | NA | CASSLARRQTYGYTF | TGTGCCAGCAGCTTAGCGCGTAGACAGACCTATGGCTACACCTTC
NA | TRBJ1-6 | TRBV9 | TRBD1 | CASSAGTGYNSPLHF | TGTGCCAGCAGCGCAGGGACAGGGTATAATTCACCCCTCCACTTT
NA | TRBJ2-3 | TRBV7-2 | NA | CASSWGPDTQYF | TGTGCCAGCAGCTGGGGGCCCGATACGCAGTATTTT
once | TRBJ1-2 | TRBV2 | NA | CASSGYGTFYGYTF | TGTGCCAGCAGTGGGTACGGGACTTTCTATGGCTACACCTTC
NA | TRBJ2-2 | TRBV7-3 | TRBD1 | CASSPWTGGTGELFF | TGTGCCAGCAGCCCTTGGACAGGGGGCACCGGGGAGCTGTTTTTT
NA | TRBJ1-2 | TRBV28 | TRBD1 | CASSPRTGQGYTF | TGTGCCAGCAGTCCCCGGACAGGGCAGGGCTACACCTTC
NA | TRBJ2-1 | TRBV20-1 | NA | CSASGAADEQFF | TGCAGTGCAAGTGGAGCGGCTGATGAGCAGTTCTTC
NA | TRBJ1-2 | TRBV2 | TRBD1 | CASSPGTGPSNGYTF | TGTGCCAGCAGCCCTGGGACAGGACCCTCGAATGGCTACACCTTC
few | TRBJ2-4 | TRBV12-5 | NA | CASGPHAGPAKNIQYF | TGTGCTAGTGGTCCACACGCGGGCCCCGCCAAAAACATTCAGTACTTC
NA | TRBJ1-5 | TRBV21-1 | NA | CASSKGDFGGNQPQHF | TGTGCCAGCAGCAAAGGGGACTTTGGCGGCAATCAGCCCCAGCATTTT
NA | TRBJ2-2 | TRBV7-9 | TRBD1 | CASSVQGALWDTGELFF | TGTGCCAGCAGCGTACAGGGGGCCCTATGGGACACCGGGGAGCTGTTTTTT
NA | TRBJ1-5 | TRBV4-1 | NA | CASSQEGDTGRHF | TGCGCCAGCAGCCAAGAGGGCGACACAGGGAGACATTTT
once | TRBJ1-2 | TRBV6-6 | NA | CASSYSVAGTDYGYTF | TGTGCCAGCAGTTACTCGGTGGCAGGCACCGACTATGGCTACACCTTC
NA | TRBJ2-5 | TRBV2 | NA | CASSEITQETQYF | TGTGCCAGCAGTGAGATCACACAAGAGACCCAGTACTTC
NA | TRBJ1-3 | TRBV5-4 | NA | CASSSGTRRGSPGSGNTIYF | TGTGCCAGCAGCTCGGGGACACGGCGAGGGAGTCCCGGCTCTGGAAACACCATATATTTT
NA | TRBJ2-5 | TRBV5-1 | TRBD2 | CASSLEGAGVETQYF | TGCGCCAGCAGCTTGGAAGGCGCGGGGGTAGAGACCCAGTACTTC
NA | TRBJ1-3 | TRBV2 | NA | CASKPGSGNTIYF | TGTGCCAGCAAGCCAGGTAGTGGAAACACCATATATTTT
NA | TRBJ2-3 | TRBV4-1 | TRBD2 | CASSQGALTSGSTDTQYF | TGCGCCAGCAGCCAAGGGGCCCTCACTAGCGGTAGCACAGATACGCAGTATTTT
NA | TRBJ2-3 | TRBV5-6 | TRBD2 | CASSLVRGGQDTQYF | TGTGCCAGCAGCTTGGTTCGGGGGGGCCAAGATACGCAGTATTTT
NA | TRBJ2-3 | TRBV6-7 | NA | CASSYFGLEGDTQYF | TGTGCCAGCAGTTACTTCGGGCTTGAGGGAGATACGCAGTATTTT
NA | TRBJ2-5 | TRBV11-1 | NA | CASSATLQETQYF | TGTGCCAGCAGCGCGACACTTCAAGAGACCCAGTACTTC
NA | TRBJ2-1 | TRBV14 | TRBD2 | CASSQAGVTIYNEQFF | TGTGCCAGCAGCCAGGCGGGAGTAACCATCTACAATGAGCAGTTCTTC